Listed below are T cell receptor beta chains from one sample, sequenced in a study of Graves' ophthalmopathy and Graves' hyperthyroidism. TCRdb called the multiplex PCR reads again in MiXCR, with one record for every CDR3 protein. The sample consists of some 400,000 distinct CDR3 sequences, approximately 20% of them appearing once. The sample comprised peripheral blood. These receptor sequences come from a woman between 18 and 30 years old with Graves' ophthalmopathy. Both conserved end residues are part of each CDR3. Each record gives: clone size, D gene, V gene, J gene, CDR3 DNA, CDR3 protein. The D gene is left open where the match is weak. Rows give clone size only sometimes, using once, few, many, or a class for an expanded clone.

few	NA	TRBV6-1	TRBJ2-3	TGTGCCAGCAATGGGATTTTGACTAGGCAACATCGCACAGATACGCAGTATTTT	CASNGILTRQHRTDTQYF
many	NA	TRBV5-1	TRBJ1-1	TGCGCCAGCAGCCTGGCAGATGAAGCTTTCTTT	CASSLADEAFF
many	TRBD1	TRBV28	TRBJ1-2	TGTGCCAGCACCCTCGGGCCAGGGGGCGATGGCTACACCTTC	CASTLGPGGDGYTF
NA	TRBD2	TRBV6-1	TRBJ2-7	TGTGCCAGCAGTAATCTTGTCGGCCACGATGGAGCGGGGGAGCAGTACTTC	CASSNLVGHDGAGEQYF
many	NA	TRBV6-1	TRBJ2-2	TGTGCCAGCAGTGAAGTTGGGTTCACCGGGGAGCTGTTTTTT	CASSEVGFTGELFF
many	TRBD1	TRBV19	TRBJ2-2	TGTGCCAGTAGCATCACAGGGGTCGGCGGGGAGCTGTTTTTT	CASSITGVGGELFF
few	NA	TRBV6-4	TRBJ1-1	TGTGCCAGCAGTGACACGAACAGGAACACTGAAGCTTTCTTT	CASSDTNRNTEAFF
once	TRBD1	TRBV19	TRBJ2-2	TGTGCCAGTAGTATAGTTATCGTTGGACAGGGGCACGAAATCAACACCGGGGAGCTGTTTTTT	CASSIVIVGQGHEINTGELFF
many	TRBD1	TRBV28	TRBJ2-5	TGTGCCAGCAGTTTTGGACAGGTACAAGAGACCCAGTACTTC	CASSFGQVQETQYF
few	TRBD2	TRBV2	TRBJ2-5	TGTGCCAGCATTCGACTAGCGAGGGTTCCGGACTTC	CASIRLARVPDF
many	NA	TRBV29-1	TRBJ1-2	TGCAGCGTCGAAAGCATGCCAGGGCATGGCTACACCTTC	CSVESMPGHGYTF
many	NA	TRBV19	TRBJ2-7	TGTGCCAGTAGTATGGCCCACACCAGCTACGAGCAGTACTTC	CASSMAHTSYEQYF
many	NA	TRBV12-3/TRBV12-4	TRBJ1-2	TGTGCCAGCAGTTTAAGGGAGCAGGGCTATGGCTACACCTTC	CASSLREQGYGYTF
NA	NA	TRBV27	TRBJ1-1	TGTGCCAGCAGTTTACAGAGACGGGGGCAGAACACTGAAGCTTTCTTT	CASSLQRRGQNTEAFF
many	NA	TRBV12-3/TRBV12-4	TRBJ2-2	TGTGCCAGCAGTTTTGGTGGGGGGAACACCGGGGAGCTGTTTTTT	CASSFGGGNTGELFF
many	NA	TRBV5-1	TRBJ2-7	TGCGCCAGCAGCTTGGACAAAAACCACGAGCAGTACTTC	CASSLDKNHEQYF
many	NA	TRBV6-5	TRBJ1-6	TGTGCCAGCAGTTACTCGACTCTAGGGGGAAAGGCACCCCTCCACTTT	CASSYSTLGGKAPLHF
many	NA	TRBV18	TRBJ1-2	TGTGCCAGCTCACCATTGCCCGACAGTTCCTATGGCTACACCTTC	CASSPLPDSSYGYTF
many	TRBD2	TRBV10-3	TRBJ2-4	TGTGCCATCAGTCGAGGGGGACTAGCGGGGGATCGAGCCAAAAACATTCAGTACTTC	CAISRGGLAGDRAKNIQYF
many	NA	TRBV19	TRBJ2-5	TGTGCCAGTAGCCCAGCGGAGAGGAGAAGGGAGACCCAGTACTTC	CASSPAERRRETQYF
many	TRBD1	TRBV11-1	TRBJ1-1	TGTGCCAGCAGCCCCAGAGGCGGACAGGGGGAGACTGAAGCTTTCTTT	CASSPRGGQGETEAFF
many	NA	TRBV28	TRBJ1-5	TGTGCCAGCAGCCACACCGGGACTATTGCCCAGCATTTT	CASSHTGTIAQHF
many	NA	TRBV30	TRBJ1-5	TGTGCCTGTTGCACCAATCAGCCCCAGCATTTT	CACCTNQPQHF
many	NA	TRBV12-3/TRBV12-4	TRBJ1-3	TGTGCCAGCAGGGGGGTTGAAGACTCTGGAAACACCATATATTTT	CASRGVEDSGNTIYF
many	NA	TRBV6-1	TRBJ1-1	TGTGCCAGCAGACTTCAGGAGAACACTGAAGCTTCCTTT	CASRLQENTEASF
many	NA	TRBV13	TRBJ2-6	TGTGCCAGCAGCCAACTCGGGATGGCCCGGCAGGGCCATCCTGGGGCCAACGTCCTGACTTTC	CASSQLGMARQGHPGANVLTF
NA	NA	TRBV6-5	TRBJ1-1	TGTGCCAGCAGTTCACTCCAAATTTTGAACACTGAAGCTTTCTTT	CASSSLQILNTEAFF
many	TRBD2	TRBV20-1	TRBJ2-7	TGCAGTGCTGACGATCCGGACGGGGGGTCCTACGAGCAGTACTTC	CSADDPDGGSYEQYF
many	TRBD2	TRBV29-1	TRBJ2-2	TGCAGCGCAGTGACTAGCGGGAGGCATGGCGGGGAGCTGTTTTTT	CSAVTSGRHGGELFF
many	NA	TRBV6-1	TRBJ1-2	TGTGCCAGCAGCCCTACAGGGTATGGCTACACCTTC	CASSPTGYGYTF
many	TRBD2	TRBV7-2	TRBJ2-4	TGTGCCAGCAGCCCCCCGGGACTAGCGGGTCCTCAGTACTTC	CASSPPGLAGPQYF
many	NA	TRBV28	TRBJ1-2	TGTGCCAGCAGTTTATCGGGCAGGATCCGTGACTACACCTTC	CASSLSGRIRDYTF
many	NA	TRBV11-1	TRBJ2-7	TGTGCCAGCAGCTCGACCCTAGGGGGTAAGTGGGTCGAGCAGTACTTC	CASSSTLGGKWVEQYF
many	TRBD1	TRBV12-3/TRBV12-4	TRBJ2-6	TGTGCCAGCAGCAAAACAGGGGAATCTGGGGCCAACGTCCTGACTTTC	CASSKTGESGANVLTF
few	NA	TRBV18	TRBJ2-6	TGTGCCAGCTTAGACAGCTCTGGGGCCAACGTCCTGACTTTC	CASLDSSGANVLTF
NA	TRBD2	TRBV28	TRBJ2-7	TGTGCCAGCAGTTCTCTAGCGGGGTTACCCTACGAGCAGTACTTC	CASSSLAGLPYEQYF
many	NA	TRBV6-1	TRBJ1-5	TGTGCCGCCCGAAGAGGGGGTGGCAATCAGCCCCAGCATTTT	CAARRGGGNQPQHF